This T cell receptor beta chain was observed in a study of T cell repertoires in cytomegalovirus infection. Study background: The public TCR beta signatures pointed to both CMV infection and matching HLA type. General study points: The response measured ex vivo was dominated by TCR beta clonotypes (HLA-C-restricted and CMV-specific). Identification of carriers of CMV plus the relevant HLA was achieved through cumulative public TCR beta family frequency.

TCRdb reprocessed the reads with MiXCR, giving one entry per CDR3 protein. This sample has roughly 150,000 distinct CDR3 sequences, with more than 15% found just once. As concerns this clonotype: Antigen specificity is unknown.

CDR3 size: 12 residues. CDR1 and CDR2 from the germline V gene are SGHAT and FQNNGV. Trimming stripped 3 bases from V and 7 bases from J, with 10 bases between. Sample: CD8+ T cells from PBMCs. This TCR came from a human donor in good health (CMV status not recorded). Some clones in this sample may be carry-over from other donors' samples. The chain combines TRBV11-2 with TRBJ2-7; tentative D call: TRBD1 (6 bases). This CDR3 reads CASSLGHGEQYF. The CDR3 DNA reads TGTGCCAGCAGCTTGGGACACGGGGAGCAGTACTTC. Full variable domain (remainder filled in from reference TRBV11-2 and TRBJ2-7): EAGVAQSPRYKIIEKRQSVAFWCNPISGHATLYWYQQILGQGPKLLIQFQNNGVVDDSQLPKDRFSAERLKGVDSTLKIQPAKLEDSAVYLCASSLGHGEQYFGPGTRLTVT.